This entry lists 20 T cell receptor beta chains sequenced from one sample in a study of shared clonotypes between healthy human individuals. Sequencing used immunoSEQ multiplex PCR; TCRdb keeps in-frame clones, though not all of them. Of millions of clones in the sample, about 92% were seen once. The naive CD8 subset, CD45RO-negative cells positively selected for CCR7, excluded terminally differentiated effector memory CD45RA+ cells. Material: naive CD8+ T cells from PBMCs. The receptors here all came from a man aged 18 to 35 in good health. Some clones in this sample may be carry-over from other donors' samples.

J is TRBJ1-1 and V is TRBV7-9; D unclear. Germline-derived CDR1 and CDR2 are SEHNR and FQNEAQ (reference sequence). The germline V and J ends were trimmed by 8 bases and 1 base, with 11 bases remaining between them. The CDR3 runs to 13 residues. The CDR3 spells CASERPGNTEAFF. CDR3 nucleotides: TGTGCCAGCGAAAGGCCGGGGAACACTGAAGCTTTCTTT. The complete variable domain, with remaining parts taken from reference TRBV7-9 and TRBJ1-1, reads DTGVSQNPRHKITKRGQNVTFRCDPISEHNRLYWYRQTLGQGPEFLTYFQNEAQLEKSRLLSDRFSAERPKGSFSTLEIQRTEQGDSAMYLCASERPGNTEAFFGQGTRLTVV.

The chain has TRBV10-2 and TRBJ1-5; 9 bases are shared with TRBD1. Trimming cost V 4 bases and J 2 bases; bases outside gene matches: 0. CDR1 and CDR2 (germline): WSHSY, SAAADI. This CDR3 is built from 14 residues. CDR3 residues: CASSGTGGNQPQHF. The CDR3 DNA follows: TGCGCCAGCAGTGGGACAGGGGGCAATCAGCCCCAGCATTTT.

This clone was observed a single time. The V and J genes are TRBV2 and TRBJ2-1; 7 nucleotides line up with TRBD2. Unmatched junction bases numbered 3, after V lost 8 bases and J lost 8 bases. The CDR3 runs to 11 residues. Germline CDR1 reads SNHLY; CDR2 reads FYNNEI. CDR3 DNA sequence: TGTGCCAGCCGGGGGGATGATGAGCAGTTCTTC. Its protein product is CASRGDDEQFF.

V gene TRBV5-4 combines with J gene TRBJ2-2; 7 bases agree with TRBD2. CDR1 and CDR2 from the germline V gene are SGHNT and YYREEE (reference sequence). Trimming at V came to 4 bases and at J to 3 bases, leaving 9 bases not matched to a gene. The CDR3 runs to 16 residues. As DNA, the CDR3 is TGTGCCAGCAGCCGACTAGCTTCACCTTACACCGGGGAGCTGTTTTTT. It translates to CASSRLASPYTGELFF.

V gene TRBV9 combines with J gene TRBJ1-1, with TRBD1 matching over 8 bases. This CDR3 comprises 15 residues. CDR1 is SGDLS, CDR2 YYNGEE, per germline. With 4 bases clipped from V and 7 bases from J, the junction kept 12 bases outside the gene matches. The CDR3 DNA reads as TGTGCCAGCAGCCCCGGCCCAGGGGGCGCGGGTGAAGCTTTCTTT. Its protein product is CASSPGPGGAGEAFF.

The chain is built from TRBV11-1 and TRBJ2-7, with 9 bases matching TRBD2. The junction had 4 bases not matched to a gene; V was cut back by 2 bases and J by 2 bases. Germline V gives CDR1 SGHAT, CDR2 FQDESV (reference sequence). The CDR3 runs 15 residues. Here the CDR3 DNA reads TGTGCCAGCAGCTTAACTAGCGGGCGTACCTACGAGCAGTACTTC. This sequence encodes CASSLTSGRTYEQYF.

The chain has TRBV27 and TRBJ2-7, with TRBD1 matching over 9 bases. Per germline, CDR1 MNHEY and CDR2 SMNVEV (reference sequence). The CDR3 runs 16 residues. V lost 3 bases and J lost 2; bases outside the gene matches: 8. In nucleotides, the CDR3 is TGTGCCAGCAGTTTCGGGGCGGACAGGGGAGCCTACGAGCAGTACTTC. It translates to CASSFGADRGAYEQYF.

The chain is built from TRBV25-1 and TRBJ2-7, with D possibly being TRBD2 (5 bases). Germline V CDR1 and CDR2: MGHDK, SYGVNS. V was pared by 4 bases and J by 5 bases, with 12 bases between. The CDR3 contains 13 residues. The CDR3 DNA reads as TGTGCCAGCAGTGGGGCTGCCGGGGACGAGCAGTACTTC. It yields the protein CASSGAAGDEQYF.

The genes are TRBV20-1 and TRBJ2-7; unclear D gene. Germline V lookup: CDR1 DFQATT, CDR2 SNEGSKA (reference sequence). The length of the CDR3 is 11 residues. V was clipped by 3 bases and J by 6 bases, with 9 bases between them. CDR3: CSARHFPEQYF. CDR3 in DNA: TGCAGTGCTAGGCACTTCCCCGAGCAGTACTTC.

The chain carries TRBV7-6 and TRBJ2-5; D ambiguous. Trimming left V 5 bases short and J 1 base short, with 17 bases between. CDR1 is SGHVS, CDR2 FNYEAQ, per germline. This CDR3 has 16 amino acids. The DNA for the CDR3 is TGTGCCAGCAGCCAAGGCGGTTTAAGGGTCCAAGAGACCCAGTACTTC. It translates to CASSQGGLRVQETQYF.

This sequence joins TRBV9 and TRBJ1-2; the D gene is possibly TRBD1 (6 bases). The CDR3 totals 15 residues. CDR1 and CDR2 from the germline V gene are SGDLS and YYNGEE. Between the trimmed V and J ends, which lost 0 bases and 8 bases, there was a span of 17 bases. The CDR3: CASSVAQDSLRGYTF. DNA of the CDR3: TGTGCCAGCAGCGTAGCTCAGGACAGCCTCCGGGGCTACACCTTC.

The gene calls are TRBV10-1 and TRBJ2-1, with 9 bases identical to TRBD2. The CDR3 length is 15 residues. Looked up from germline, CDR1 is WNHNN and CDR2 is SYGVQD (reference sequence). The V gene end was trimmed by 6 bases and the J gene end by 3 bases; junction bases not matched to a gene: 6. For the CDR3, the DNA is TGCGCCAGCAGCCCGGGACTAGCCAGCTACAATGAGCAGTTCTTC. Protein sequence: CASSPGLASYNEQFF.

CDR3 bases: TGTGCCAGCAGACTGGGTACCTCCTACGAGCAGTACTTC. Protein product: CASRLGTSYEQYF. This chain links TRBV6-1 with TRBJ2-7; the D is unclear. Looked up from germline, CDR1 is MNHNS and CDR2 is SASEGT. Trimming pared 6 bases from V and 0 bases from J, leaving 9 bases between. The CDR3 runs to 13 residues.

The chain recombines TRBV27 with TRBJ1-5; D gene uncertain. This CDR3 region has 13 residues. The V end was cut by 5 bases, the J end by 6 bases, with 11 bases between. Germline values: CDR1 MNHEY, CDR2 SMNVEV (reference sequence). Here the CDR3 reads CASSQTPGQPQHF. The CDR3 DNA reads TGTGCCAGCAGTCAAACCCCCGGTCAGCCCCAGCATTTT.

The rearrangement joins TRBV5-5 to TRBJ1-2; TRBD1 aligns across 9 bases. Germline assignment: CDR1 SGHKS and CDR2 YYEKEE (reference sequence). This CDR3 region has 18 residues. J gave up 8 bases and V 4 bases, and 21 bases lay outside the gene matches. Written as DNA, the CDR3 is TGTGCCAGCAGCATAGACCCCGGGACAGGGATTTCCCTATGGGGCTACACCTTC. Residues: CASSIDPGTGISLWGYTF.

The table lists this clone with a few counts. The V gene is TRBV7-9, the J gene TRBJ2-1; no firm D call. This CDR3 has 15 residues. Per germline, CDR1 SEHNR and CDR2 FQNEAQ (reference sequence). The V end lost 1 base, the J end lost 6 bases, and 13 bases lay between the germline ends. The CDR3 bases are TGTGCCAGCAGCTTAGAGTTAGCCCTGGGCAATGAGCAGTTCTTC. This translates into CASSLELALGNEQFF.

This rearrangement joins TRBV4-1 to TRBJ2-5, with no clear D. Germline assignment: CDR1 MGHRA and CDR2 YSYEKL. The V gene lost 0 bases and the J gene lost 5 bases, with 7 bases spanning the gap. This CDR3 has 13 amino acids. CDR3 sequence reads: CASSQDIRETQYF. Written as DNA, the CDR3 is TGCGCCAGCAGCCAAGATATTCGGGAGACCCAGTACTTC.

The rearrangement uses TRBV7-6 and TRBJ1-1; D uncertain. Trimming pared 2 bases from V and 7 bases from J, leaving 26 bases between. The CDR3 sequence is 18 residues long. CDR1 and CDR2 from the germline V gene are SGHVS and FNYEAQ. The CDR3 is CASSLSLFRDQDGGEAFF. CDR3 DNA: TGTGCCAGCAGCTTATCTTTGTTTCGGGATCAAGATGGAGGTGAAGCTTTCTTT. The full variable domain, in which reference TRBV7-6 and TRBJ1-1 provide the parts outside the CDR3, is GAGVSQSPRYKVTKRGQDVALRCDPISGHVSLYWYRQALGQGPEFLTYFNYEAQQDKSGLPNDRFSAERPEGSISTLTIQRTEQRDSAMYRCASSLSLFRDQDGGEAFFGQGTRLTVV.

The CDR3 DNA reads as TGTGCCAGCAGTACCCGACAGACAGAAAACATTCAGTACTTC. This encodes CASSTRQTENIQYF. The gene calls are TRBV27 and TRBJ2-4, with D tentatively TRBD1 (5 bases). CDR3 length: 14 amino acids. CDR1 MNHEY and CDR2 SMNVEV come from the germline V gene (reference sequence). Trimming took off 5 bases at V and 5 bases at J, with 13 bases between the two ends.

The chain joins TRBV7-9 to TRBJ2-4; D possibly matches TRBD1 or TRBD2 (5 bases each). Per germline, CDR1 SEHNR and CDR2 FQNEAQ (reference sequence). V was pared by 5 bases and J by 8 bases, with 19 bases between. The CDR3 consists of 15 residues. In DNA, the CDR3 is TGTGCCAGCAGCGAAATGGGGCGGACTGGAGACATTCAGTACTTC. Translating gives CASSEMGRTGDIQYF.